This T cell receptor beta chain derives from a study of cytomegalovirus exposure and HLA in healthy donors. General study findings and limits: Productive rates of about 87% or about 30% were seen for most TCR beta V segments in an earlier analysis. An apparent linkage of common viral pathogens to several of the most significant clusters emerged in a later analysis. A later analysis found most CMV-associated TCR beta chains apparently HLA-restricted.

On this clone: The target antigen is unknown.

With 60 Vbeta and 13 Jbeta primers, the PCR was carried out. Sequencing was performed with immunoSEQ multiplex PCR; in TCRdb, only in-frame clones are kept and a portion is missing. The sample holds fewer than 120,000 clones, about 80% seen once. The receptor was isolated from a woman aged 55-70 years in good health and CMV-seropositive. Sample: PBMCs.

This CDR3 reads CASSEGLGVVYEQYF. CDR3 DNA sequence: TGTGCCAGCAGTGAAGGTTTAGGGGTGGTCTACGAGCAGTACTTC. The chain couples TRBV6-1 to TRBJ2-5; D is possibly TRBD1 (5 bases). Matching the DNA end better, TRBJ2-7 makes the J call doubtful. The CDR3 is 15 residues long. Germline loops: CDR1 MNHNS, CDR2 SASEGT.